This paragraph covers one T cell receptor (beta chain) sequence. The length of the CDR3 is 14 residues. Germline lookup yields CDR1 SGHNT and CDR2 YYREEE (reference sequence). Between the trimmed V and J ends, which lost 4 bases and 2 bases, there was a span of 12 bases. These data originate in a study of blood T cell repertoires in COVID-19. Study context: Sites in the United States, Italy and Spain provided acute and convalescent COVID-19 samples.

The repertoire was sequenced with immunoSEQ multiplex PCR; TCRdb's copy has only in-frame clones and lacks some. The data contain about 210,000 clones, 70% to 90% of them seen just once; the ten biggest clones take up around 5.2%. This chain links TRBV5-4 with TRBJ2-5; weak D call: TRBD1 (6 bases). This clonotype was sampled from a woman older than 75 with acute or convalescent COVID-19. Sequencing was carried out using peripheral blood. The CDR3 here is CASSGGRLQETQYF. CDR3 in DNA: TGTGCCAGCAGCGGGGGCAGGCTACAAGAGACCCAGTACTTC.